These 29 T cell receptor beta chains share one sample of origin, sequenced in a study of vaccination and CD4 T cells after COVID-19. Their antigens remain unidentified. An Oncomine TCR Beta short-read assay was used to sequence the DNA from cultured CD4+ T cells. TCRdb re-called the PCR reads through MiXCR, storing one row per CDR3 protein. Counted here are 15,000 to 20,000 distinct CDR3 sequences, approximately 40% occurring once; the ten biggest clones make up roughly 8.9%. Treatment noted: roughly 11-day PBMC culture with coronavirus spike peptide pools or control peptides (ViraFEST assay). The specimen was CD4+ T cells from blood, cultured in vitro. The receptors come from a human donor who had recovered from COVID-19.

V and J are TRBV5-1 and TRBJ1-5; D ambiguous. CDR1 and CDR2 from the germline V gene are SGHRS and YFSETQ. The ends were cut back, 1 base at V and 7 bases at J, with 9 bases in the middle. This CDR3 comprises 13 residues. CDR3 protein: CASSLWGTQPQHF. The DNA of the CDR3 is TGCGCCAGCAGCTTGTGGGGAACGCAGCCCCAGCATTTT.

This clonotype appeared a few times. The CDR3 protein is CSSGGQVVSNQPQHF. The CDR3 DNA reads TGCAGTAGCGGAGGGCAGGTCGTTAGCAATCAGCCCCAGCATTTT. The V and J genes are TRBV20-1 and TRBJ1-5; no clear D. CDR1 and CDR2 (germline): DFQATT, SNEGSKA (reference sequence). Trimming pared 8 bases from V and 0 bases from J, leaving 17 bases between. CDR3 length equals 15 residues.

This rearrangement joins TRBV5-1 to TRBJ2-5; D is unresolved. The germline V and J ends were trimmed by 3 bases and 1 base, with 16 bases remaining between them. This CDR3 is built from 16 residues. Germline V CDR1 and CDR2: SGHRS, YFSETQ. This chain's CDR3 is CASSSDPAVGQETQYF. CDR3 bases: TGCGCCAGCAGCTCCGATCCCGCTGTGGGCCAAGAGACCCAGTACTTC.

The V and J genes are TRBV29-1 and TRBJ2-3; 8 bases are shared with TRBD1. Trimming removed 1 base from V and 2 bases from J; junction bases left unmatched: 5. The CDR3 consists of 15 residues. Germline V gene sequence: CDR1 SQVTM, CDR2 ANQGSEA. CDR3 sequence: CSVEAWDRFTDTQYF. CDR3 bases: TGCAGCGTTGAAGCCTGGGACAGGTTCACAGATACGCAGTATTTT.

This clonotype was picked up a small number of times. V is TRBV6-2 or TRBV6-3 and J is TRBJ1-5; TRBD1 matches 8 bases. This CDR3 is 13 amino acids long. The trim removed 7 bases at V and 9 bases at J, leaving 8 bases unmatched. Germline lookup yields CDR1 MNHEY and CDR2 SVGEGT. Here the CDR3 reads CASNPGQGGPQHF. DNA for the CDR3: TGTGCCAGCAACCCCGGACAGGGAGGGCCCCAGCATTTT.

A few counts support this clonotype. The rearrangement links TRBV20-1 to TRBJ2-2; a weak D match, TRBD2 (6 bases). This CDR3 comprises 16 residues. Germline loops: CDR1 DFQATT, CDR2 SNEGSKA (reference sequence). The germline V and J ends were trimmed by 5 bases and 8 bases, with 24 bases remaining between them. The CDR3 coding sequence is TGCAGTGCTGCTACCTCGCCGGACCCTCGGGAGGGGGAGCTGTTTTTT. This sequence encodes CSAATSPDPREGELFF.

The J gene is TRBJ1-1, the V gene TRBV12-1. TRBV12-1 is flagged as a pseudogene. This CDR3 comprises 15 residues. CDR3 protein: CASSFPSQPNTEAFF. CDR3 nucleotide sequence: TGTGCCAGCAGCTTTCCCTCCCAGCCAAACACTGAAGCTTTCTTT.

As for this clonotype: One junction end does not reproduce the germline sequence, and a read error may be involved. The chain uses TRBV6-1 and TRBJ2-3; D gene uncertain. CDR3 size: 15 residues. Germline-derived CDR1 and CDR2 are MNHNS and SASEGT. The CDR3 region is CAGSHGFSRTDTQYF. The CDR3 DNA reads as TGTGCCGGCAGTCACGGATTCAGTCGCACAGATACGCAGTATTTT.

This clonotype was recorded a few times. This rearrangement joins TRBV20-1 to TRBJ2-5, with 7 positions matching TRBD2. Trimming took 6 bases from V and 5 from J; bases not matched to a gene: 9. This CDR3 has 13 amino acids. Germline CDR1 and CDR2: DFQATT and SNEGSKA (reference sequence). The CDR3 DNA reads as TGCAGTGCCCCGGGACGGGGAGGGGAGACCCAGTACTTC. Amino acids: CSAPGRGGETQYF.

This clonotype has only a few counts. This rearrangement joins TRBV20-1 to TRBJ1-1; D possibly corresponds to TRBD1 (6 bases). The CDR3 spans 18 residues. V lost 1 base and J 2 bases, leaving 23 bases between the germline ends. Per the germline V gene, CDR1 is DFQATT and CDR2 is SNEGSKA (reference sequence). The CDR3 DNA sequence: TGCAGTGCTAGAGGGTATGGCCAAAAGGGACAATCTAACACTGAAGCTTTCTTT. This translates into CSARGYGQKGQSNTEAFF.

This clonotype was detected only a few times. The CDR3 bases are TGCAGTGCTAGCTGGCTTGGTGCGGAATATAGCAATCAGCCCCAGCATTTT. It yields the protein CSASWLGAEYSNQPQHF. V gene TRBV20-1 combines with J gene TRBJ1-5; no definite D call. Germline CDR1 reads DFQATT; CDR2 reads SNEGSKA (reference sequence). This CDR3 is built from 17 residues. Trimming removed 3 bases from V and 0 bases from J, with 18 bases in between.

This clonotype was observed a handful of times. This chain uses TRBV20-1 with TRBJ2-3, with TRBD2 matching 7 bases. V gave up 6 bases and J gave up 2 bases; unmatched junction bases: 8. The CDR3 has 14 residues. Germline V gene lookup returns CDR1 DFQATT and CDR2 SNEGSKA (reference sequence). The DNA for the CDR3 is TGCAGTGCACCACTAGCGAGATTCACAGATACGCAGTATTTT. Translating it yields CSAPLARFTDTQYF.

The V and J genes are TRBV5-1 and TRBJ1-3, with 8 bases lining up with TRBD1. Germline V gene lookup returns CDR1 SGHRS and CDR2 YFSETQ. Trimming took 3 bases from V and 4 from J; bases not matched to a gene: 0. This CDR3 is built from 13 residues. DNA for the CDR3: TGCGCCAGCAGCTGGACAGGGGGAAACACCATATATTTT. Translated: CASSWTGGNTIYF.

The V call is TRBV6-2 or TRBV6-3, the J call TRBJ2-7; 8 nucleotides match TRBD2. Germline CDR1 reads MNHEY; CDR2 reads SVGEGT. V was clipped by 2 bases and J by 6 bases; unmatched bases: 12. This CDR3 region has 16 residues. The CDR3 loop is CASSYARTSPNREQYF. The CDR3 region has the DNA TGTGCCAGCAGTTACGCGAGGACTAGCCCCAATCGCGAGCAGTACTTC.

To note about this clonotype: The CDR3 does not end in the conserved phenylalanine or tryptophan, so this is likely a read error. The chain is built from TRBV6-1 and TRBJ2-5; 7 positions match TRBD2. Germline CDR1 reads MNHNS; CDR2 reads SASEGT. CDR3 size: 13 residues. Germline trimming cut 10 bases from V and 3 bases from J; bases unmatched to any gene: 8. CDR3 bases: TGTGCCACTTTAAAGGCGGGAGAAGAGACCCAGTACTCC. Its translation is CATLKAGEETQYS.

This clonotype has more than one count but fewer than ten. V and J are TRBV27 and TRBJ1-1; D gene uncertain. This CDR3 comprises 13 residues. The germline V gene encodes CDR1 MNHEY and CDR2 SMNVEV (reference sequence). Trimming removed 3 bases at V and 1 base at J, with 6 bases between. The CDR3 is CASSFRRNTEAFF. CDR3 nucleotides: TGTGCCAGCAGTTTCCGACGGAACACTGAAGCTTTCTTT.

The genes are TRBV7-2 and TRBJ2-1; D is unresolved. Germline assignment: CDR1 SGHTA and CDR2 FQGNSA. Trimming cost V 1 base and J 3 bases, with 10 bases left between them. This CDR3 has 15 residues. In nucleotides, the CDR3 is TGTGCCAGCAGCTTAGAATCAACCCTCTACAATGAGCAGTTCTTC. This encodes CASSLESTLYNEQFF. The entire variable domain, with the rest obtained from reference TRBV7-2 and TRBJ2-1, is as follows: GAGVSQSPSNKVTEKGKDVELRCDPISGHTALYWYRQSLGQGLEFLIYFQGNSAPDKSGLPSDRFSAERTGGSVSTLTIQRTQQEDSAVYLCASSLESTLYNEQFFGPGTRLTVL.

The chain combines TRBV11-1 with TRBJ2-5, with D uncertain. Trimming shortened V by 2 bases and J by 5 bases, and 9 bases separated the two germline ends. This CDR3 has 13 amino acids. Germline V gene data show CDR1 as SGHAT and CDR2 as FQDESV (reference sequence). This CDR3 is CASSLPPAETQYF. Here the CDR3 DNA reads TGTGCCAGCAGCTTACCGCCGGCCGAGACCCAGTACTTC.

The sample holds a few counts of this clonotype. The chain is built from TRBV20-1 and TRBJ2-5, with TRBD2 matching 10 bases. Germline V gives CDR1 DFQATT, CDR2 SNEGSKA (reference sequence). V was clipped by 0 bases and J by 2 bases; unmatched bases: 9. This CDR3 spans 17 amino acids. CDR3 bases: TGCAGTGCTAGAGATCTAACTAGCGGGACTTTACAAGAGACCCAGTACTTC. This gives the protein CSARDLTSGTLQETQYF.

The V gene is TRBV5-1, the J gene TRBJ2-2; D remains ambiguous. The CDR3 covers 15 residues. Looked up from germline, CDR1 is SGHRS and CDR2 is YFSETQ. V gave up 0 bases and J gave up 4 bases, with 10 bases separating them. CDR3 protein: CASSLADTPTGELFF. The CDR3 DNA reads TGCGCCAGCAGCTTGGCCGACACCCCCACCGGGGAGCTGTTTTTT.

This clonotype was observed a handful of times. The J gene is TRBJ1-1, the V gene TRBV7-3; a weak D match, TRBD1 (6 bases). The germline V gene has CDR1 SGHTA and CDR2 FQGTGA. Between the trimmed V and J ends, which lost 5 bases and 2 bases, there was a span of 18 bases. The CDR3 loop spans 16 amino acids. CDR3 region: CASSREGRGINTEAFF. CDR3 DNA: TGTGCCAGCAGCCGCGAGGGCAGGGGCATAAACACTGAAGCTTTCTTT.

V gene TRBV20-1 combines with J gene TRBJ2-2, with 12 bases fitting TRBD2. CDR1 is DFQATT and CDR2 is SNEGSKA in the germline V gene (reference sequence). There are 16 residues in the CDR3. V lost 1 base, J lost 2 bases, and 2 bases stayed unmatched. For the CDR3, the DNA is TGCAGTGCTAGAGGACTAGCGGGAGTAAACACCGGGGAGCTGTTTTTT. Translation gives CSARGLAGVNTGELFF.

This clonotype showed up just a few times. The chain carries TRBV10-1 and TRBJ2-1; no firm D call. The CDR3 is 11 residues long. V dropped 3 bases and J dropped 9 bases, with 6 bases sitting between them. In germline, CDR1 is WNHNN, CDR2 SYGVQD (reference sequence). The CDR3 region has the DNA TGCGCCAGCAGTGATAGAGCTGAGCAGTTCTTC. Amino acids: CASSDRAEQFF.

The chain recombines TRBV2 with TRBJ1-4, with D maybe TRBD1 (6 bases). The CDR3 consists of 14 residues. V was clipped by 7 bases and J by 7 bases, with 16 bases between them. The germline V gene encodes CDR1 SNHLY and CDR2 FYNNEI. The CDR3 is CASIRTVEGEKLFF. DNA for the CDR3: TGTGCCAGCATAAGGACAGTGGAAGGTGAAAAACTGTTTTTT.

This clonotype was seen only once. This chain uses TRBV18 with TRBJ1-1; no firm D call. This CDR3 comprises 14 residues. CDR1 and CDR2 (germline): KGHSH, LQKENI. V was clipped by 3 bases and J by 2 bases, with 10 bases between them. The DNA for the CDR3 is TGTGCCAGCTCACCGAATCCAGTTAACACTGAAGCTTTCTTT. Protein: CASSPNPVNTEAFF. The whole variable domain, remainder taken from reference TRBV18 and TRBJ1-1, is NAGVMQNPRHLVRRRGQEARLRCSPMKGHSHVYWYRQLPEEGLKFMVYLQKENIIDESGMPKERFSAEFPKEGPSILRIQQVVRGDSAAYFCASSPNPVNTEAFFGQGTRLTVV.

This clonotype was detected only once. The J gene is TRBJ2-1, the V gene TRBV28; TRBD2 is a possible D gene (5 bases). The germline CDR1 and CDR2 sequences are MDHEN and SYDVKM. CDR3 size: 14 residues. Trimming removed 9 bases at V and 6 bases at J, with 18 bases between. This CDR3 reads CASSPKRKINEQFF. CDR3 DNA sequence: TGTGCCAGTAGCCCGAAGCGGAAGATCAATGAGCAGTTCTTC.

A few counts support this clonotype. The chain couples TRBV2 to TRBJ1-2; no clear D gene. The ends were cut back, 4 bases at V and 3 bases at J, with 9 bases in the middle. The CDR3 is made up of 13 amino acids. CDR1 and CDR2 from the germline V gene are SNHLY and FYNNEI. CDR3 sequence: CASSGSFDYGYTF. The CDR3 DNA follows: TGTGCCAGCAGTGGGTCATTCGACTATGGCTACACCTTC.

The chain couples TRBV7-8 to TRBJ2-7; D perhaps matches TRBD2 (6 bases). There are 14 residues in the CDR3. CDR1 is SGHVS, CDR2 FQNEAQ, per germline. Trimming took 2 bases from V and 2 from J, leaving 10 bases between them. The CDR3 protein is CASSLYTGAYEQYF. The CDR3 DNA sequence: TGTGCCAGCAGCTTATATACGGGAGCCTACGAGCAGTACTTC.

In DNA, the CDR3 is TGTGCCAGCAGTTTCGGGAACGGAAACACCATATATTTT. Residues: CASSFGNGNTIYF. The chain is built from TRBV28 and TRBJ1-3; D unresolved. V gave up 3 bases and J gave up 4 bases, with 7 bases separating them. The V gene's germline CDR1 is MDHEN and CDR2 SYDVKM. The CDR3 totals 13 residues.